Listed below are T cell receptor beta chains from one sample, sequenced in a study of OX40 agonist ivuxolimab in advanced cancers. TCRdb's copy holds only in-frame clones and misses some; the assay was immunoSEQ multiplex PCR. This table has approximately 61,000 clones, roughly nine tenths appearing once. Source: CD4+ or CD8+ T cells sorted from blood, taken in a trial of the OX40 agonist ivuxolimab. Receptors originate from an adult with an advanced solid tumor such as melanoma, head and neck, liver or kidney cancer. CDR3s include the opening cysteine and the closing phenylalanine or tryptophan. Each record gives: J gene, V gene, D gene, clone size, CDR3 DNA, CDR3 protein. A D gene is named only where the DNA matches it firmly. Clone size is not always given. Where it is, it says once, few, many or a class for expanded clones.

>TRBJ2-3|TRBV18|TRBD1|-
TGTGCCAGCTCAAAAACCGGGACAGGGTATGGGACAGATACGCAGTATTTT
CASSKTGTGYGTDTQYF
>TRBJ2-7|TRBV25-1|-|once
TGTGCCAGCAGTGATGCGACATCGACCCACCCCTACGAGCAGTACTTC
CASSDATSTHPYEQYF
>TRBJ1-5|TRBV6-5|TRBD1|-
TGTGCCAGCAGTTACGGGGGGGGGCAGGGGGATCAGCCCCAGCATTTT
CASSYGGGQGDQPQHF
>TRBJ1-6|TRBV30|TRBD1|-
TGTGCCTGGAGTGGAGGGACAGACAATTCACCCCTCCACTTT
CAWSGGTDNSPLHF
>TRBJ2-7|TRBV6-5|-|few
TGTGCCAGCAAATTTCGACAGCAGTCCTACGAGCAGTACTTC
CASKFRQQSYEQYF
>TRBJ1-4|TRBV2|-|-
TGTGCCAGCAGGCGGGACGGCTTAATGGGAGAAAAACTGTTTTTT
CASRRDGLMGEKLFF
>TRBJ2-5|TRBV7-7|-|-
TGTGCCAGCAGCCCTAATGGGGGGATTCAAGAGACCCAGTACTTC
CASSPNGGIQETQYF
>TRBJ2-5|TRBV7-2|-|-
TGTGCCAGCAGCACGCGGGACAGTGGGACCCAGTACTTC
CASSTRDSGTQYF
>TRBJ2-7|TRBV9|TRBD2|-
TGTGCCAGCAGCGTAGGACTAGCGGGAGGGCAGTGGGAGCAGTACTTC
CASSVGLAGGQWEQYF
>TRBJ1-6|TRBV2|-|-
TGTGCCAGCAGTACGTCCAGGGAGGGCCTAGGGAATTCACCCCTCCACTTT
CASSTSREGLGNSPLHF
>TRBJ1-2|TRBV7-9|-|few
TGTGCCAGCAGCCCCTGGAACTATGGCTACACCTTC
CASSPWNYGYTF
>TRBJ2-5|TRBV11-2|TRBD2|-
TGTGCCAGCAGCTTAGTAGCGGGGAGCCGTGAGACCCAGTACTTC
CASSLVAGSRETQYF
>TRBJ1-2|TRBV15|-|-
TGTGCCACCAGCAGGTCCCACAGGGTCTGGGCAAATGGCTACACCTTC
CATSRSHRVWANGYTF
>TRBJ1-3|TRBV5-1|-|once
TGCGCCAGCGGGTCGGGTCCCTCTGGAAACACCATATATTTT
CASGSGPSGNTIYF
>TRBJ2-1|TRBV30|TRBD2|-
TGTGCCTGGAGTGTACTTCACCAAGCGGGAATGGGTGAGCAGTTCTTC
CAWSVLHQAGMGEQFF
>TRBJ2-3|TRBV27|-|-
TGTGCCAGCAGTTGGTTGGGGGCAACAGATACGCAGTATTTT
CASSWLGATDTQYF
>TRBJ1-5|TRBV19|-|-
TGTGCCAGTAGTATCCGGGACAACAATCAGCCCCAGCATTTT
CASSIRDNNQPQHF
>TRBJ1-6|TRBV7-9|TRBD1|-
TGTGCCAGCAGCACCGGGACAGGGGCTTCACCCCTCCACTTT
CASSTGTGASPLHF
>TRBJ2-7|TRBV6-5|-|-
TGTGCCAGCAGTTACACGGGGGCTAGCGGAACCTACGAGCAGTACTTC
CASSYTGASGTYEQYF
>TRBJ2-7|TRBV7-8|-|-
TGTGCCAGCAGCTCGGGACTTCTCTACGAGCAGTACTTC
CASSSGLLYEQYF
>TRBJ1-5|TRBV27|TRBD1|-
TGTGCCAGCAGTTTAGCGACAGGGAGGAATCAGCCCCAGCATTTT
CASSLATGRNQPQHF
>TRBJ1-1|TRBV29-1|-|-
TGCAGCGTCCACAGGGTCGCTGAAGCTTTCTTT
CSVHRVAEAFF
>TRBJ2-7|TRBV29-1|TRBD1|-
TGCAGCGCCATTAAGGACAGGGCTCCCTACGAGCAGTACTTC
CSAIKDRAPYEQYF
>TRBJ2-5|TRBV4-3|TRBD1|-
TGCGCCAGCAGCCCCGGACAGGGCAGCGAGACCCAGTACTTC
CASSPGQGSETQYF
>TRBJ2-5|TRBV5-1|-|-
TGCGCCAGCAGCTGGGAAGAGACCCAGTACTTC
CASSWEETQYF
>TRBJ2-1|TRBV11-2|TRBD2|-
TGTGCCAGCAGCTTAGTGACTAGCGGGGGAAATGAGCAGTTCTTC
CASSLVTSGGNEQFF
>TRBJ2-3|TRBV7-9|-|once
TGTGCCAGCAGCTTCTACGGGGGATCCACAGATACGCAGTATTTT
CASSFYGGSTDTQYF
>TRBJ2-7|TRBV29-1|TRBD2|-
TGCAGCGTGGGGACTAGCGGGGACTACGAGCAGTACTTC
CSVGTSGDYEQYF